A selection of T cell receptor beta chains follows, all from one sample in a study of T cells in Graves' hyperthyroidism and ophthalmopathy. TCRdb redid the calling of the multiplex PCR reads with MiXCR, one entry per CDR3 protein. Among 150,000 to 200,000 distinct CDR3 sequences listed, 15% to 20% were seen once. The sample consisted of blood. The receptors come from a woman in her forties or fifties with Graves' hyperthyroidism. The CDR3 runs from the conserved cysteine through the conserved F or W. Fields, in order: clone size, D gene, V gene, J gene, CDR3 protein, CDR3 DNA. A D gene is named only where the DNA matches it firmly. Clone size is given for some rows only: seen once, a few or many times, or a class if the clone is expanded.

many	NA	TRBV29-1	TRBJ2-3	CSVPTPGTQYF	TGCAGCGTTCCGACCCCCGGGACGCAGTATTTT
many	TRBD1	TRBV12-3/TRBV12-4	TRBJ1-2	CASSSGTGYYGYTF	TGTGCCAGCAGTTCCGGGACAGGGTACTATGGCTACACCTTC
NA	NA	TRBV6-2/TRBV6-3	TRBJ2-1	CASSKGAIGNEQFF	TGTGCCAGCAGCAAAGGGGCGATTGGCAATGAGCAGTTCTTC
NA	NA	TRBV3-1	TRBJ2-1	CASSQTGDGEQFF	TGTGCCAGCAGCCAAACTGGTGATGGGGAGCAGTTCTTC
many	NA	TRBV5-1	TRBJ2-2	CASSLERNTGELFF	TGCGCCAGCAGCTTGGAACGGAACACCGGGGAGCTGTTTTTT
NA	TRBD2	TRBV18	TRBJ2-5	CASSLAGQRETQYF	TGTGCCAGCTCGCTAGCGGGACAGCGGGAGACCCAGTACTTC
many	NA	TRBV20-1	TRBJ2-2	CSASRPLGSTGELFF	TGCAGTGCTAGCCGACCCCTAGGGTCCACCGGGGAGCTGTTTTTT
NA	NA	TRBV19	TRBJ2-7	CASSMGLLYEQYF	TGTGCCAGTAGTATGGGGCTCCTTTACGAGCAGTACTTC
NA	TRBD2	TRBV6-2/TRBV6-3	TRBJ2-7	CASSSAGPSYEQYF	TGTGCCAGCAGTTCAGCGGGACCATCCTACGAGCAGTACTTC
many	TRBD2	TRBV29-1	TRBJ2-2	CSVASGGYTGELFF	TGCAGCGTTGCCAGCGGGGGCTACACCGGGGAGCTGTTTTTT
many	TRBD1	TRBV7-2	TRBJ1-1	CASTLETGRGNTEAFF	TGTGCCAGCACCTTGGAGACAGGGAGAGGGAACACTGAAGCTTTCTTT
many	NA	TRBV12-3/TRBV12-4	TRBJ2-4	CASSPRTENIQYF	TGTGCCAGCAGCCCGAGGACAGAAAACATTCAGTACTTC
many	NA	TRBV19	TRBJ2-7	CASSPRYTPYEQYF	TGTGCCAGTAGTCCTCGGTACACCCCCTACGAGCAGTACTTC
NA	NA	TRBV4-1	TRBJ1-6	CASSYRTGDNSPLHF	TGCGCCAGCAGCTATCGGACGGGAGATAATTCACCCCTCCACTTT
NA	NA	TRBV7-8	TRBJ2-5	CASTILGGAVETQYF	TGTGCCAGCACCATTTTGGGGGGGGCAGTGGAGACCCAGTACTTC
NA	NA	TRBV6-6	TRBJ1-1	CASSYDTLNTEAFF	TGTGCCAGCAGTTACGACACACTGAACACTGAAGCTTTCTTT
many	TRBD2	TRBV2	TRBJ2-2	CASSGFHSGGAGELFF	TGTGCCAGCAGTGGATTCCATAGCGGGGGGGCCGGGGAGCTGTTTTTT
many	NA	TRBV27	TRBJ1-6	CASSLSSSYNSPLHF	TGTGCCAGCAGTTTATCCTCCTCCTATAATTCACCCCTCCACTTT
many	TRBD2	TRBV3-1	TRBJ2-3	CASKRLAGDTQYF	TGTGCCAGCAAAAGACTAGCAGGGGATACGCAGTATTTT
many	NA	TRBV6-6	TRBJ2-5	CASSYGDDQETQYF	TGTGCCAGCAGTTACGGCGACGACCAAGAGACCCAGTACTTC
many	NA	TRBV9	TRBJ2-1	CASSVKAASYNEQFF	TGTGCCAGCAGCGTCAAAGCGGCTTCGTACAATGAGCAGTTCTTC
many	TRBD2	TRBV7-2	TRBJ2-5	CASTSFVLAGGPGETQYF	TGTGCCAGCACCTCCTTCGTACTAGCGGGGGGGCCTGGAGAGACCCAGTACTTC
many	NA	TRBV6-1	TRBJ2-3	CASSGTFDSSDTDTQYF	TGTGCCAGCAGTGGAACTTTTGACAGTTCCGACACAGATACGCAGTATTTT
many	NA	TRBV20-1	TRBJ2-2	CSARPSGRRLTGELFF	TGCAGTGCAAGGCCTTCTGGGCGGCGACTGACCGGGGAGCTGTTTTTT
NA	TRBD1	TRBV18	TRBJ2-5	CASSTTGGIETQYF	TGTGCCAGCTCAACCACAGGGGGCATTGAGACCCAGTACTTC
many	NA	TRBV5-1	TRBJ2-7	CASSLLPGVLYEQYF	TGCGCCAGCAGCTTGTTGCCGGGGGTACTCTACGAGCAGTACTTC
many	TRBD2	TRBV6-1	TRBJ2-7	CASKHRGEGLYEQYF	TGTGCCAGCAAACACCGGGGGGAGGGACTCTACGAGCAGTACTTC
many	TRBD2	TRBV11-3	TRBJ2-1	CASSPPGLAGGIHEQFF	TGTGCCAGCAGCCCCCCCGGATTGGCGGGGGGGATCCATGAGCAGTTCTTC
many	NA	TRBV12-3/TRBV12-4	TRBJ2-6	CASSLGGGSGANVLTF	TGTGCCAGCAGTTTAGGAGGGGGCTCTGGGGCCAACGTCCTGACTTTC
many	TRBD1	TRBV19	TRBJ1-1	CASRRQGGMNTEAFF	TGTGCCAGTAGGCGACAGGGTGGGATGAACACTGAAGCTTTCTTT
NA	NA	TRBV20-1	TRBJ1-6	CSANTGSGSPLHF	TGCAGTGCTAACACAGGGTCCGGTTCACCCCTCCACTTT
many	TRBD1	TRBV20-1	TRBJ1-2	CSARSLGTGGYGYTF	TGCAGTGCTAGGTCCCTCGGGACAGGGGGCTATGGCTACACCTTC
many	TRBD1	TRBV13	TRBJ1-2	CASSTPDRGHGYTF	TGTGCCAGCAGCACCCCGGACAGGGGGCATGGCTACACCTTC
many	TRBD1	TRBV11-2	TRBJ1-1	CASSPNADRGAFF	TGTGCCAGCAGCCCGAACGCTGACAGGGGAGCTTTCTTT
many	NA	TRBV6-6	TRBJ1-1	CASSYSRLNEAFF	TGTGCCAGCAGTTACTCCAGACTAAATGAAGCTTTCTTT
many	NA	TRBV20-1	TRBJ1-6	CSARVGVYNSPLHF	TGCAGTGCTAGAGTAGGGGTCTATAATTCACCCCTCCACTTT
many	NA	TRBV11-2	TRBJ2-7	CASSLRGAYEQYF	TGTGCCAGCAGCTTAAGGGGGGCCTACGAGCAGTACTTC
many	TRBD1	TRBV29-1	TRBJ1-1	CSVETGGYTEAFF	TGCAGCGTTGAAACAGGGGGCTACACTGAAGCTTTCTTT
NA	TRBD1	TRBV7-8	TRBJ2-2	CASAGQGNTGELFF	TGTGCCAGCGCGGGACAGGGGAACACCGGGGAGCTGTTTTTT
many	NA	TRBV6-2/TRBV6-3	TRBJ2-7	CASSYSTAGGYEQYF	TGTGCCAGCAGTTACTCAACGGCAGGGGGGTACGAGCAGTACTTC
many	TRBD1	TRBV12-3/TRBV12-4	TRBJ1-1	CASSNRGRNTEAFF	TGTGCCAGCAGTAACAGGGGGAGGAACACTGAAGCTTTCTTT
few	NA	TRBV5-6	TRBJ2-3	CASSPDTSRSDTQYF	TGTGCCAGCAGCCCAGATACTAGCAGGTCAGATACGCAGTATTTT
many	NA	TRBV6-5	TRBJ1-5	CASSYSSNRNQPQHF	TGTGCCAGCAGTTACTCGAGTAACAGGAATCAGCCCCAGCATTTT
many	NA	TRBV2	TRBJ2-1	CASSETKQFF	TGTGCCAGCAGTGAAACCAAGCAGTTCTTC
NA	TRBD1	TRBV12-3/TRBV12-4	TRBJ2-3	CASSTGQGPDTQYF	TGTGCCAGCAGCACAGGACAGGGGCCCGATACGCAGTATTTT
many	NA	TRBV3-1	TRBJ2-3	CASSQDAVPQTDTQYF	TGTGCCAGCAGCCAAGATGCAGTGCCTCAGACAGATACGCAGTATTTT
many	NA	TRBV5-8	TRBJ1-1	CASSLKNTEAFF	TGTGCCAGCAGCTTGAAGAACACTGAAGCTTTCTTT
NA	NA	TRBV19	TRBJ1-2	CASSTDALGGYTF	TGTGCCAGTAGTACGGATGCCTTGGGGGGCTACACCTTC
many	NA	TRBV7-3	TRBJ1-3	CASSSDSGNTIYF	TGTGCCAGCAGCTCGGACTCTGGAAACACCATATATTTT
NA	TRBD1	TRBV5-1	TRBJ2-3	CASSETGTDRTDTQYF	TGCGCCAGCAGCGAGACCGGGACAGACCGCACAGATACGCAGTATTTT
few	TRBD1	TRBV14	TRBJ2-7	CASSSRTGVYEQYF	TGTGCCAGCAGCTCCCGGACAGGGGTCTACGAGCAGTACTTC
NA	NA	TRBV20-1	TRBJ1-6	CSARSAGWYNSPLHF	TGCAGTGCTAGGTCTGCAGGGTGGTATAATTCACCCCTCCACTTT
many	NA	TRBV27	TRBJ1-1	CASSLLGGNTEAFF	TGTGCCAGCAGTTTACTCGGGGGGAACACTGAAGCTTTCTTT
NA	NA	TRBV5-4	TRBJ1-2	CASSLITAGYTF	TGTGCCAGCAGCCTCATCACGGCCGGCTACACCTTC
NA	TRBD1	TRBV3-1	TRBJ1-5	CASSQTGTGFTQPQHF	TGTGCCAGCAGCCAGACCGGGACAGGGTTTACCCAGCCCCAGCATTTT
NA	TRBD2	TRBV4-3	TRBJ2-7	CASSQAITGGGTRDEQYF	TGCGCCAGCAGCCAAGCGATAACGGGGGGAGGAACTAGGGACGAGCAGTACTTC
many	NA	TRBV5-1	TRBJ1-1	CASSLGQGWTEAFF	TGCGCCAGCAGCTTAGGCCAGGGATGGACTGAAGCTTTCTTT
NA	TRBD2	TRBV25-1	TRBJ2-5	CASSAETSSQETQYF	TGTGCCAGCAGTGCCGAGACTAGCTCCCAAGAGACCCAGTACTTC